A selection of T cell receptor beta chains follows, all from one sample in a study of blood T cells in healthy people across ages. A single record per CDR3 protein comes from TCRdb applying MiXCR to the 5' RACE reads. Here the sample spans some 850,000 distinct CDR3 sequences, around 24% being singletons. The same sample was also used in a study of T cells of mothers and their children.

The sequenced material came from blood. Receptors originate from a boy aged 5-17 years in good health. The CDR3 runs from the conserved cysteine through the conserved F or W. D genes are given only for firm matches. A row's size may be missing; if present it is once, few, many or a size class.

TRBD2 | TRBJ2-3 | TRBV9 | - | TGTGCCAGCAGCGTAGCTACGTGGACTAGCGGGGGGACAGATACGCAGTATTTT | CASSVATWTSGGTDTQYF
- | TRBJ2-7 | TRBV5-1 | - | TGCGCCAGCAGCGAAGGATATCAAGGGAACGAGCAGTACTTC | CASSEGYQGNEQYF
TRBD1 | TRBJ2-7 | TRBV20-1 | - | TGCAGTGCTATAGGGACAGGCGGAGGCTACGAGCAGTACTTC | CSAIGTGGGYEQYF
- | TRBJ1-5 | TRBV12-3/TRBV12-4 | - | TGTGCCAGCAGCCACGGGAATAGCAATCAGCCCCAGCATTTT | CASSHGNSNQPQHF
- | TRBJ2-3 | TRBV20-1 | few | TGCAGTGCTCCCAATGCTCTCGCGGGCGGAGATACGCAGTATTTT | CSAPNALAGGDTQYF
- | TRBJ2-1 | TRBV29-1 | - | TGCAGCGTTGAAGACAGCTTCTCCTACAATGAGCAGTTCTTC | CSVEDSFSYNEQFF
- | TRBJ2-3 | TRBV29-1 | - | TGCAGCGTTGGGGATGGAGATACGCAGTATTTT | CSVGDGDTQYF
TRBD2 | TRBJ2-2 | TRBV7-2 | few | TGTGCCAGCAGTGATACGGGGGGGCCCCATACCGGGGAGCTGCTTTTT | CASSDTGGPHTGELLF
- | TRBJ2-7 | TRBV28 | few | TGTGCCAGCAGTTTTCCCCGGCAGGGTAGGAGCTACGAGCAGTACTTC | CASSFPRQGRSYEQYF
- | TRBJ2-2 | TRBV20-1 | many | TGCAGTGCAACCCCTCTCGGGGTCGACACCGGGGAGCTGTTTTTT | CSATPLGVDTGELFF
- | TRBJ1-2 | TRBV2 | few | TGTGCCAGCAGTGAAGCGGGGGAAGAAGGCTACACCTTC | CASSEAGEEGYTF
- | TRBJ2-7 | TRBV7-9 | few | TGTGCCAGCAGCTTAGTCCCGGTAGGACCGACCTACGAGCAGTACTTC | CASSLVPVGPTYEQYF
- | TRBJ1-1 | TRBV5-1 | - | TGCGCCAGCAGGAGGGACGGCCTGAACACTGAAGCTTTCTTT | CASRRDGLNTEAFF
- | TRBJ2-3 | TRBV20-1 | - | TGCAGTGCTAGACAGGGGAGCACAGATACGCAGTATTTT | CSARQGSTDTQYF
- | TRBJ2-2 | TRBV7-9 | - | TGTGCCAGCAGCGCACCTCTGACAAAGACCGGGGAGCTGTTTTTT | CASSAPLTKTGELFF
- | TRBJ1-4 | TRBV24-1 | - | TGTGCCACCAGTGACTCCCGGCGGCGACCTAATGAAAAACTGTTTTTT | CATSDSRRRPNEKLFF
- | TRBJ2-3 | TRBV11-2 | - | TGTGCCAGCAGCTTAGGTTCCAGGTGGTCAGAAACGCAGTATTTT | CASSLGSRWSETQYF
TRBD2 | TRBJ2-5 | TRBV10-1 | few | TGCGCCAGCAGTGGTAACGGGGGGTCCCAAGAGACCCAGTACTTC | CASSGNGGSQETQYF
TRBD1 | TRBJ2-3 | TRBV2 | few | TGTGCCAGCAGTGAAGAGGCAAAGGGGGCCACAGATACGCAGTATTTT | CASSEEAKGATDTQYF
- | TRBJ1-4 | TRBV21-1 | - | TGTGCCAGCAGCCTAAAGGGGGGATACGATGAAAAACTGTTTTTT | CASSLKGGYDEKLFF
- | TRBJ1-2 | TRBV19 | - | TGTGCCAGTAGTATAGGTTACAAGGGGGGACGTAAATATGGCTACACCTTC | CASSIGYKGGRKYGYTF
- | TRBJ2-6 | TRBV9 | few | TGTGCCAGCAGCGTAGGTCACGGGTCTGGGGCCAACGTCCTGACTTTC | CASSVGHGSGANVLTF
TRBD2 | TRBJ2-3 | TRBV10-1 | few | TGCGCCAGCAGCAAGAGTAGCGGGGGGGCCAGGGATACGCAGTATTTT | CASSKSSGGARDTQYF
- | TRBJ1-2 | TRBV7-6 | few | TGTGCCAGCAGCTTATTCCCGCGGGGGGCGCGTTCGGATGGCTACACCTTC | CASSLFPRGARSDGYTF
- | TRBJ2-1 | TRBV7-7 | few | TGTGCTAGCAGCCCACGAACAGACGCTGAGCAGTTCTTC | CASSPRTDAEQFF
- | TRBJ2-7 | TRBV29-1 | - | TGCAGCGTTGAAGAAGCGGACAGACAGTACTTC | CSVEEADRQYF
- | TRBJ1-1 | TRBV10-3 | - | TGTGCCATCAGGACAGGCGACATGAACACTGAAGCTTTCTTT | CAIRTGDMNTEAFF
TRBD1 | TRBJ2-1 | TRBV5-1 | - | TGCGCCAGCAGCACCCCAGGGGGCCAATACAATGAGCAGTTCTTC | CASSTPGGQYNEQFF
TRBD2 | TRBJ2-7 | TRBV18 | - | TGTGCCAGCTCACCAGTGAGCAATGAAGCGGGGAAGGCCGAGCAGTACTTC | CASSPVSNEAGKAEQYF
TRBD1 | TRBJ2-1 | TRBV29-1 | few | TGCAGCGTTCCCCCGGGACAGCCCTACAATGAGCAGTTCTTC | CSVPPGQPYNEQFF
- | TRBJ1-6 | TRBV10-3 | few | TGTGCCATCAGTGAAGGGGCAGGGTATAATTCACCCCTCCACTTT | CAISEGAGYNSPLHF
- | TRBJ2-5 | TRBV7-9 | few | TGTGCCAGCAGCCAAAACCAGGGACAAGAGACCCAGTACTTC | CASSQNQGQETQYF